This T cell receptor beta chain comes out of a study of OX40 agonist ivuxolimab in advanced cancers. Study-level points and caveats: Expanded peripheral T cell antigen specificity was not determined. Expanded clones belonging to CD8+ T cells outnumbered, on average, those of CD4+.

On this clone: Its antigen is not identified.

The CDR3 is made up of 15 amino acids. After removal of 1 base from V and 3 bases from J, the junction contained 3 bases not matched to a gene. Germline-derived CDR1 and CDR2 are LNHDA and SQIVND (reference sequence). Only in-frame clones appear in the TCRdb table, and some are missing; sequencing was by immunoSEQ multiplex PCR. The sample holds about 54,000 clones, 75% to 90% seen once. This chain links TRBV19 with TRBJ2-1; TRBD2 matches at 7 bases. The TCR comes from an adult with an advanced solid tumor such as melanoma, head and neck, liver or kidney cancer. Sequences were derived from CD4+ or CD8+ T cells sorted from blood, sampled in a trial of the OX40 agonist ivuxolimab. CDR3 in DNA: TGTGCCAGTAGTATAGGTGGCGGGAGCTACAATGAGCAGTTCTTC. Its protein is CASSIGGGSYNEQFF.